This is a list of T cell receptor beta chains from one sample in a study of blood T cell repertoires in COVID-19. Assay used: immunoSEQ multiplex PCR; TCRdb lists only in-frame clones, some missing. The table shows over 250,000 clones, with about 92% occurring only once. Sequencing was carried out using PBMCs or T cells enriched from blood (not recorded which). The receptor set was obtained from a man in his sixties who had recovered from COVID-19. Both conserved end residues are part of each CDR3. A D gene is named only where the DNA matches it firmly. Not every row has a clone size; where given, it reads once, few, many or a size class.

length	V	size	D	J	CDR3	DNA
17	TRBV7-8	.	.	TRBJ1-5	CASSLAMGQEANQPQHF	TGTGCCAGCAGCTTAGCAATGGGGCAGGAAGCAAATCAGCCCCAGCATTTT
12	TRBV11-2	.	.	TRBJ2-2	CASSPPAGELFF	TGTGCCAGCAGCCCACCGGCCGGGGAGCTGTTTTTT
15	TRBV3-1/TRBV3-2	.	.	TRBJ1-6	CASSQSVDRLSPLHF	TGTGCCAGCAGCCAAAGTGTGGACAGACTTTCACCCCTCCACTTT
18	TRBV4-3	once	TRBD2	TRBJ2-1	CASSQAAARLAGDNEQFF	TGCGCCAGCAGCCAAGCAGCGGCGAGACTAGCGGGGGACAATGAGCAGTTCTTC
16	TRBV19	once	.	TRBJ1-6	CASHSTGESYNSPLHF	TGTGCCAGCCATTCAACGGGGGAATCCTATAATTCACCCCTCCACTTT
16	TRBV2	.	.	TRBJ2-5	CASSGFLGGDQETQYF	TGTGCCAGCAGTGGCTTCCTCGGGGGAGACCAAGAGACCCAGTACTTC
14	TRBV11-2	once	.	TRBJ1-1	CASSSGFMNTEAFF	TGTGCCAGCAGCTCAGGGTTCATGAACACTGAAGCTTTCTTT
14	TRBV5-5	.	TRBD1	TRBJ2-4	CASSPSGQGNIQYF	TGTGCCAGCTCCCCCTCGGGACAGGGGAACATTCAGTACTTC
14	TRBV6-5	.	TRBD1	TRBJ1-1	CASSRQGAATEAFF	TGTGCCAGCAGTAGACAGGGGGCTGCCACTGAAGCTTTCTTT
17	TRBV4-2	.	.	TRBJ1-5	CASSQVARGAARQPQHF	TGTGCCAGCAGCCAAGTGGCGCGGGGGGCCGCTAGACAGCCCCAGCATTTT
15	TRBV5-4	.	.	TRBJ2-1	CASSLPGRGKNEQFF	TGTGCCAGCAGCTTACCGGGACGGGGGAAGAATGAGCAGTTCTTC
14	TRBV19	.	TRBD1	TRBJ2-2	CASRSDRGPGELFF	TGTGCCAGTAGATCGGACAGGGGGCCCGGGGAGCTGTTTTTT
13	TRBV15	.	.	TRBJ2-7	CATSRDTHYEQYF	TGTGCCACCAGCAGAGATACTCACTACGAGCAGTACTTC
13	TRBV3-1/TRBV3-2	.	.	TRBJ1-1	CASSREGNTEAFF	TGTGCCAGCAGCCGCGAGGGCAACACTGAAGCTTTCTTT
16	TRBV23-1	.	.	TRBJ2-1	CASHISPGLGDNEQFF	TGCGCCAGTCATATTAGTCCGGGCCTAGGGGACAATGAGCAGTTCTTC
16	TRBV5-4	.	.	TRBJ1-6	CASSLGGRGSYSPLHF	TGTGCCAGCAGCTTGGGGGGTAGGGGTTCGTATTCACCCCTCCACTTT
15	TRBV9	.	.	TRBJ1-3	CASSVGQSSGNTIYF	TGTGCCAGCAGCGTAGGACAGAGCTCTGGAAACACCATATATTTT
17	TRBV7-6	.	.	TRBJ2-1	CASSLPALAPGLYEQFF	TGTGCCAGCAGCTTACCCGCTCTGGCCCCTGGTTTATATGAGCAGTTCTTC
13	TRBV21-1	.	.	TRBJ1-2	CASAGSMNYGYTF	TGTGCCAGCGCAGGGTCCATGAACTATGGCTACACCTTC
17	TRBV18	.	TRBD2	TRBJ2-1	CASSPSILAGGYNEQFF	TGTGCCAGCTCACCAAGTATACTAGCGGGAGGGTACAATGAGCAGTTCTTC
16	TRBV24-1	.	TRBD2	TRBJ2-1	CATSASGGRTYNEQFF	TGTGCCACCAGTGCTTCCGGCGGGAGGACGTACAATGAGCAGTTCTTC
14	TRBV27	.	TRBD1	TRBJ2-7	CASSTRDRTYEQYF	TGTGCCAGCAGCACCCGGGACAGGACGTACGAGCAGTACTTC
15	TRBV5-5	.	TRBD1	TRBJ2-1	CASSLTGVAYNEQFF	TGTGCCAGCAGTCTTACAGGGGTCGCCTACAATGAGCAGTTCTTC
16	TRBV4-3	.	TRBD1	TRBJ2-2	CASSQRDRGLSGELFF	TGCGCCAGCAGCCAACGGGACAGGGGGCTTAGCGGGGAGCTGTTTTTT
17	TRBV7-2	.	TRBD1	TRBJ1-4	CASSPRQGAGTNEKLFF	TGTGCCAGCAGCCCTCGACAGGGGGCGGGAACTAATGAAAAACTGTTTTTT
15	TRBV24-1	.	.	TRBJ2-2	CATSDPTPGAGELFF	TGTGCCACCAGTGACCCGACGCCGGGGGCCGGGGAGCTGTTTTTT
13	TRBV30	.	.	TRBJ2-7	CAWTRGRGDEQYF	TGTGCCTGGACGCGGGGCCGGGGCGACGAGCAGTACTTC
13	TRBV30	.	.	TRBJ1-1	CAWSVFGDTEAFF	TGTGCCTGGAGTGTATTCGGGGACACTGAAGCTTTCTTT
13	TRBV12-3/TRBV12-4	.	.	TRBJ1-2	CASSFVGGAGYTF	TGTGCCAGCAGTTTCGTGGGGGGAGCTGGCTACACCTTC
16	TRBV10-3	.	TRBD1	TRBJ2-7	CAISGSGEGGVYEQYF	TGTGCCATCAGTGGGTCCGGAGAAGGGGGCGTCTACGAGCAGTACTTC
11	TRBV7-9	.	.	TRBJ2-7	CASSFGNEQYF	TGTGCCAGCAGCTTCGGTAATGAGCAGTACTTC
15	TRBV9	.	.	TRBJ2-3	CASSRDYPSTDTQYF	TGTGCCAGCAGCCGCGACTACCCTAGCACAGATACGCAGTATTTT
13	TRBV9	.	.	TRBJ2-2	CASSPGSTGELFF	TGTGCCAGCAGCCCCGGGAGCACCGGGGAGCTGTTTTTT
14	TRBV11-2	.	.	TRBJ2-5	CASSLGLAQETQYF	TGTGCCAGCAGCTTAGGGCTAGCCCAAGAGACCCAGTACTTC
14	TRBV6-4	.	TRBD1	TRBJ1-5	CASRGTAGMQPQHF	TGTGCCAGCAGAGGGACAGCAGGAATGCAGCCCCAGCATTTT
15	TRBV4-3	.	TRBD2	TRBJ2-7	CASSRTSGGYYEQYF	TGCGCCAGCAGTCGTACTAGCGGGGGATACTACGAGCAGTACTTC